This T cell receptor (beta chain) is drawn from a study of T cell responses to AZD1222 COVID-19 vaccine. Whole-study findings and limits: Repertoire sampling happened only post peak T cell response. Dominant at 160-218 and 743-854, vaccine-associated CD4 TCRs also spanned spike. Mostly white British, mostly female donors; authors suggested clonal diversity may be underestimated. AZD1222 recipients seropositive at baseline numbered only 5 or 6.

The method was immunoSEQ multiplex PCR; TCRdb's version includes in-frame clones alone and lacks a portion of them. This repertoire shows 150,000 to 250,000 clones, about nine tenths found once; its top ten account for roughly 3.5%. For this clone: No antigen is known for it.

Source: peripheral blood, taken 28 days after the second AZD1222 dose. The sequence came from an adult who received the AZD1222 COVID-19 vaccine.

CDR3 nucleotides: TGTGCCAGCGGTCGAAGGGGGCCTACTGGAAACACCATATATTTT. As protein: CASGRRGPTGNTIYF. The chain uses TRBV28 and TRBJ1-3; 7 bases are shared with TRBD1. Trimming cost V 8 bases and J 2 bases; bases outside gene matches: 9. The CDR3 is 15 amino acids. The germline V gene has CDR1 MDHEN and CDR2 SYDVKM.